This TCR beta chain was recovered during a study of blood T cell repertoires in COVID-19. For the study at large: The samples span acute and convalescent COVID-19 from the United States, Italy and Spain. T cells, B-cell-depleted T cells, or PBMCs provided the cDNA or gDNA that served as material.

CDR1 and CDR2 from the germline V gene are SEHNR and FQNEAQ (reference sequence). V shed 1 base and J shed 4 bases, with 17 bases lying between them. This CDR3 contains 17 residues. Grouping used clinical history reported by participants in a survey and questionnaire. In the original processing: Cell counts per sample came from amplifying reference gene primers. The repertoire was sequenced with immunoSEQ multiplex PCR; TCRdb's copy has only in-frame clones and lacks some. The V and J calls and clone size are taken from that table; D and trimming were inferred from the DNA. This repertoire shows about 300,000 clones, 85% found once; its top ten account for 1.5% to 2%.

The sequenced sample consisted of PBMCs or T cells enriched from blood (not recorded which). The clonotype originates from a woman in her twenties or thirties who had been exposed to COVID-19. This sequence joins TRBV7-9 and TRBJ2-1, with TRBD2 as a possible D gene (6 bases). Written as DNA, the CDR3 is TGTGCCAGCAGCTTAGGGGGTGTCCGGGAGAAGTACAATGAGCAGTTCTTC. Protein product: CASSLGGVREKYNEQFF.